The T cell receptor (beta chain) described here comes from a study of blood T cell repertoires in COVID-19. Study-level information: Nucleic acid was either cDNA or gDNA, and it came from T cells, B-cell-depleted T cells, or PBMCs.

The V gene lost 2 bases and the J gene lost 4 bases, with 12 bases spanning the gap. CDR1 is SGHTS, CDR2 YDEGEE, per germline. The CDR3 has 14 residues. Participants came from about two dozen US areas, aged about 18 to 89 years. Some clones are missing from TCRdb's copy, which holds only in-frame ones; the method was immunoSEQ multiplex PCR. The sample yields about 280,000 clones, about 90% seen once. The chain combines TRBV5-8 with TRBJ1-2, with unresolved D. The sample was PBMCs or T cells enriched from blood (not recorded which). This TCR was recovered from a woman aged 18-35 years with acute COVID-19. CDR3 sequence (DNA): TGTGCCAGCAGCTTCGGAGGGCAGTCCTATGGCTACACCTTC. Protein product: CASSFGGQSYGYTF.